The 4 T cell receptor beta chains given below trace back to one sample, sequenced in a study of CD8 T cells in ankylosing spondylitis. Via MiXCR, TCRdb re-called the 5' RACE reads, giving one row per CDR3 protein. The sample has 180,000 or so distinct CDR3 sequences; more than 9% are singletons. The sample comprised blood, either unsorted or a sorted T cell fraction (not recorded which). These receptors came from a male donor with ankylosing spondylitis or in good health (not recorded which).

This clonotype was detected only a few times. The rearrangement uses TRBV5-1 and TRBJ2-1, with a tentative D call TRBD2 (5 bases). Germline CDR1 SGHRS, CDR2 YFSETQ. This CDR3 region has 18 residues. Trimming took off 1 base at V and 0 bases at J, with 17 bases between the two ends. DNA for the CDR3: TGCGCCAGCAGCTTGCCGGGCCGGGGAGATAGCTCCTACAATGAGCAGTTCTTC. Translating gives CASSLPGRGDSSYNEQFF.

CDR3 nucleotide sequence: TGTGCCAGCAGCTCCCAGGGAGACTATGGCTACACCTTC. This translates into CASSSQGDYGYTF. The rearrangement uses TRBV7-9 and TRBJ1-2; tentatively, D is TRBD1 (5 bases). This CDR3 has 13 amino acids. V lost 4 bases to trimming and J lost 3 bases, with 9 bases between them. Germline loops: CDR1 SEHNR, CDR2 FQNEAQ (reference sequence). The whole variable domain, filled in from reference TRBV7-9 and TRBJ1-2, reads DTGVSQNPRHKITKRGQNVTFRCDPISEHNRLYWYRQTLGQGPEFLTYFQNEAQLEKSRLLSDRFSAERPKGSFSTLEIQRTEQGDSAMYLCASSSQGDYGYTFGSGTRLTVV.

The chain combines TRBV10-3 with TRBJ2-7, with TRBD2 identical over 10 bases. Germline values: CDR1 ENHRY, CDR2 SYGVKD. V gave up 7 bases and J gave up 4 bases; unmatched junction bases: 10. CDR3 size: 15 residues. This CDR3 reads CAIKFGASGSYEQYF. The CDR3 DNA reads TGTGCCATCAAGTTTGGGGCTAGCGGGAGTTACGAGCAGTACTTC.

This clonotype has at least ten counts. This chain connects TRBV6-6 to TRBJ1-4; D gene ambiguous. The germline V gene encodes CDR1 MNHNY and CDR2 SVGAGI (reference sequence). V was cut by 5 bases and J by 0 bases, with 4 bases left in between. There are 13 residues in the CDR3. CDR3 residues: CASSGATNEKLFF. CDR3 nucleotide sequence: TGTGCCAGCAGTGGGGCAACTAATGAAAAACTGTTTTTT.